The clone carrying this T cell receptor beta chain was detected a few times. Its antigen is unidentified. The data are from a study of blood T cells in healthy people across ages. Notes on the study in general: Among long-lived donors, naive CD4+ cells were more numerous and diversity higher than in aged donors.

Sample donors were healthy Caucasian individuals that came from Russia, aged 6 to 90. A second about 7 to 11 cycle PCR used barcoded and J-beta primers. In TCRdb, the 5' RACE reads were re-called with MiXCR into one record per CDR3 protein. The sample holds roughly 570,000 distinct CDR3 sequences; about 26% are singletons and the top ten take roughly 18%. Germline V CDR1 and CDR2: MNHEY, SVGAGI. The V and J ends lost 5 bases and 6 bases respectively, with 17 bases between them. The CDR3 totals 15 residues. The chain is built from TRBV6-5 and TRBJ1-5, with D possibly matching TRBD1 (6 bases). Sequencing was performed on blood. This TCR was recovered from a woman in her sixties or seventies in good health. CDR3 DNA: TGTGCCAGCAGTCTAATACAGGGTTCGGGTCAGCCCCAGCATTTT. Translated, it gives CASSLIQGSGQPQHF.